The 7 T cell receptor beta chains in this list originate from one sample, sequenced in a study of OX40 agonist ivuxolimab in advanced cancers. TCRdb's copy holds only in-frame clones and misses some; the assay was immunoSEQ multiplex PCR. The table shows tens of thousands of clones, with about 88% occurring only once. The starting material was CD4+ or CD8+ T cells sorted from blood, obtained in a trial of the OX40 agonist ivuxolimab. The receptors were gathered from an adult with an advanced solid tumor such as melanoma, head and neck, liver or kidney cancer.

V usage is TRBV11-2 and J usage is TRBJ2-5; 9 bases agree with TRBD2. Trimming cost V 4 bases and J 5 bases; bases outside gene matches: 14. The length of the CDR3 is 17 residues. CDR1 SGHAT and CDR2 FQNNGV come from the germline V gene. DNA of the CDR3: TGTGCCAGCAGCTACGTTAGCGGGGGCGCTTCAGGGGAGACCCAGTACTTC. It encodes CASSYVSGGASGETQYF.

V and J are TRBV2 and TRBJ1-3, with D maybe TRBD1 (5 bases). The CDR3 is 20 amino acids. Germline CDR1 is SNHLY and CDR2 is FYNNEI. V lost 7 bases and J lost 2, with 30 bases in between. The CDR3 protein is CASTPERTQWGRSAGNTIYF. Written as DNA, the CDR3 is TGTGCCAGCACCCCGGAGCGGACACAATGGGGCCGGTCCGCTGGAAACACCATATATTTT.

The DNA for the CDR3 is TGTGCCAGCAGGGGGCCCACTGAAGCTTTCTTT. Protein sequence: CASRGPTEAFF. The chain uses TRBV6-5 and TRBJ1-1, with D possibly matching TRBD1 (5 bases). This CDR3 comprises 11 residues. The ends were cut back, 6 bases at V and 4 bases at J, with 6 bases in the middle. The germline gives CDR1 MNHEY, CDR2 SVGAGI.

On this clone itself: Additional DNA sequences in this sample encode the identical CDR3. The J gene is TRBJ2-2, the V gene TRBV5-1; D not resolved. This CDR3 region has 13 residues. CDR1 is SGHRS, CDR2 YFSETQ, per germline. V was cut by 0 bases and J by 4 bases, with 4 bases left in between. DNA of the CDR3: TGCGCCAGCAGCTTGGAGGGCACCGGGGAGCTGTTTTTT. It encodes CASSLEGTGELFF.

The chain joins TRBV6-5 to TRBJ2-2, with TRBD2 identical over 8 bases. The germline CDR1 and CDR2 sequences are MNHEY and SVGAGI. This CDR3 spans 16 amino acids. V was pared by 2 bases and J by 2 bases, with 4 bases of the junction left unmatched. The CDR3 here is CASSYGSGANTGELFF. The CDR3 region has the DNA TGTGCCAGCAGTTACGGTAGCGGGGCTAACACCGGGGAGCTGTTTTTT.

CDR3 region: CASSLQGTLSNQPQHF. In DNA form, the CDR3 reads TGTGCCAGCAGTTTACAGGGGACACTTAGCAATCAGCCCCAGCATTTT. The chain has TRBV28 and TRBJ1-5, with D possibly TRBD1 on 6 matching bases. Looked up from germline, CDR1 is MDHEN and CDR2 is SYDVKM. Trimming pared 2 bases from V and 0 bases from J, leaving 11 bases between. This CDR3 is built from 16 residues.

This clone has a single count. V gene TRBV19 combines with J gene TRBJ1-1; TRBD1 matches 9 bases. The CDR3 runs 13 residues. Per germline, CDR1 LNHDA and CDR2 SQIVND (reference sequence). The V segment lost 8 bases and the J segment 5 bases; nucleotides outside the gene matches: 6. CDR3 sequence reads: CASGTGRWTEAFF. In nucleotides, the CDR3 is TGTGCCAGTGGGACAGGGAGATGGACTGAAGCTTTCTTT. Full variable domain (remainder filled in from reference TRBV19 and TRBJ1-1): DGGITQSPKYLFRKEGQNVTLSCEQNLNHDAMYWYRQDPGQGLRLIYYSQIVNDFQKGDIAEGYSVSREKKESFPLTVTSAQKNPTAFYLCASGTGRWTEAFFGQGTRLTVV.